These 3 T cell receptor beta chains share one sample of origin, sequenced in a study of early T cells in non-severe SARS-CoV-2 infection. TCRdb fed the 5' RACE reads into MiXCR, producing one record per CDR3 protein. The table lists about 83,000 distinct CDR3 sequences, about 12% of them singletons. Sequenced sample: whole blood. The receptors shown here come from an adult who was a healthcare worker with PCR-confirmed SARS-CoV-2 infection or an uninfected control (not recorded which).

There are a few counts of this clonotype. This chain uses TRBV2 with TRBJ2-7; D may be TRBD1 (6 bases). V lost 6 bases and J lost 5, with 20 bases in between. CDR3 size: 15 residues. The germline V gene has CDR1 SNHLY and CDR2 FYNNEI. The CDR3 region is CASSEYYKAGDEQYF. The DNA for the CDR3 is TGTGCCAGCAGCGAATACTACAAAGCAGGGGACGAGCAGTACTTC.

This clonotype has more than one count but fewer than ten. The chain combines TRBV11-3 with TRBJ2-2; the D gene is possibly TRBD1 (5 bases). The CDR3 covers 14 residues. CDR1 and CDR2 (germline): SGHNT, YENEEA. Trimming took off 7 bases at V and 1 base at J, with 10 bases between the two ends. The CDR3 DNA reads TGTGCCAGCACCACAACAGGGAACACCGGGGAGCTGTTTTTT. It translates to CASTTTGNTGELFF.

This clonotype was detected a few times. The chain couples TRBV2 to TRBJ2-5, with no clear D. CDR3 length: 14 amino acids. CDR1 is SNHLY and CDR2 is FYNNEI in the germline V gene. V lost 6 bases, J lost 2 bases, and 13 bases lay in between. DNA of the CDR3: TGTGCCAGCAGCCTTACTACGTTACAAGAGACCCAGTACTTC. This encodes CASSLTTLQETQYF.